The entry below describes one T cell receptor beta chain. Its recognized antigen is unknown. No much larger clone exists at a distance of one base, and base qualities are not known. The immunoSEQ Assay was the method used to sequence TCRbeta CDR3 regions. After extraction, genomic DNA underwent amplification by bias-controlled multiplex PCR, followed by high-throughput sequencing. Concerning the study's data processing: To quantify the absolute abundance of every unique TCRbeta CDR3 region, sequences were collapsed and filtered. T cell fraction was estimated by normalizing TCRbeta template counts to usable DNA, which was measured by amplifying reference genes present in all nucleated cells. Repertoire TCRs were annotated as SARS-CoV-2-specific when V gene, CDR3 amino acid sequence and J gene were exactly matched to a known reactive TCR set. The reference SARS-CoV-2 TCR set was obtained from MIRA and was filtered for enrichment in COVID-19-positive ImmuneCODE repertoires, whereby public or cross-reactive TCRs were removed. Using the MIRA antigens, annotated TCRs were further analysed by specific ORF or by position within an ORF. Depth was the summed frequency of annotated unique rearrangements, while breadth was defined as annotated unique rearrangements over total unique productive rearrangements. Two-sided Wilcoxon rank-sum tests were used to compare TCR breadth between groups. TCRdb limited this immuneACCESS table to in-frame rearrangements with V and J called. A share of clones is missing; checked studies link under half to unresolved V genes, and the rest is unexplained. V and J calls and clone size are given by that table; D and trimming were obtained from the DNA. The sample table contains 440,000 or so clones; only one count was recorded for about 90% of them. The top ten hold more than 3.5% of the sample.

These data belong to a study of Ad26.COV2.S vaccination and SARS-CoV-2 variants (dated by TCRdb to about 2021). About the investigation overall: Vaccine-arm donors came from COV1001, a multicentre, randomized, double-blind, placebo-controlled phase I-IIa trial of Ad26.COV2.S in healthy adults. Investigators did not know the trial group allocation while performing experiments and assessing outcomes. The specificity and breadth of SARS-CoV-2-reactive T cell receptors after Ad26.COV2.S vaccination were assessed by TCRbeta repertoire sequencing. Participants in the trial were split at random into five groups of five each, receiving low-dose or high-dose Ad26.COV2.S once or twice, or else placebo on both occasions. The TCR-sequenced set comprised about 32 samples: around 20 Ad26.COV2.S vaccine recipients, 5 placebo recipients and 8 SARS-CoV-2 convalescent individuals. Ad26.COV2.S was given intramuscularly at 5x10^10 or 1x10^11 viral particles, as a single shot or as two shots 56 days apart. Broad study findings and their caveats: According to the authors, total T cell responses may have been underestimated by the TCR breadth and depth analyses. After vaccination, spike-specific CD8+ and CD4+ T cell responses were reported to show substantial breadth. Spike-specific TCR breadth was higher in Ad26.COV2.S recipients than in placebo recipients (P = 0.0014). Comparing responses between vaccine doses or regimens was not something the study was powered to do. Non-spike TCR breadth was comparable between vaccine and placebo recipients, consistent with the vaccine containing only spike.

Read against the paper, the sample's treatment or condition label means: some 20 received Ad26.COV2.S at low or high dose, single or two shots; several received placebo; per-sample allocation not given. Repertoires of vaccine and placebo recipients were sequenced from samples taken on day 63 after the first injection. Cohort 1b enrolled roughly 25 adults aged 18-55 years at a single site in Boston, USA, between 29 July and 7 August 2020. As a vaccine, Ad26.COV2.S was a replication-incompetent adenovirus type 26 vector that expressed a prefusion-stabilized SARS-CoV-2 spike protein derived from the original Wuhan strain. CDR1 and CDR2, looked up from the germline V gene (reference sequence), are SEHNR and FQNEAQ. Including the terminal cysteine and phenylalanine, the CDR3 comprises 15 residues. Just CDR3 DNA is preserved here, 45 bases in frame from base 1. Trimming takes 3 bases off V and 6 bases off J; junction bases not matched to a gene: 8.

The TCR originated in a person aged 18-65 years who received the Ad26.COV2.S COVID-19 vaccine or a placebo. The V gene is TRBV7-9 and the J gene is TRBJ2-1; 7 junctional bases match TRBD2. Here the sequenced sample was peripheral blood, taken in a trial of Ad26.COV2.S vaccine versus placebo. The nucleotide sequence is TGTGCCAGCAGCTTGGTTGGGGGAGGGTTCAATGAGCAGTTCTTC. It codes for CASSLVGGGFNEQFF.